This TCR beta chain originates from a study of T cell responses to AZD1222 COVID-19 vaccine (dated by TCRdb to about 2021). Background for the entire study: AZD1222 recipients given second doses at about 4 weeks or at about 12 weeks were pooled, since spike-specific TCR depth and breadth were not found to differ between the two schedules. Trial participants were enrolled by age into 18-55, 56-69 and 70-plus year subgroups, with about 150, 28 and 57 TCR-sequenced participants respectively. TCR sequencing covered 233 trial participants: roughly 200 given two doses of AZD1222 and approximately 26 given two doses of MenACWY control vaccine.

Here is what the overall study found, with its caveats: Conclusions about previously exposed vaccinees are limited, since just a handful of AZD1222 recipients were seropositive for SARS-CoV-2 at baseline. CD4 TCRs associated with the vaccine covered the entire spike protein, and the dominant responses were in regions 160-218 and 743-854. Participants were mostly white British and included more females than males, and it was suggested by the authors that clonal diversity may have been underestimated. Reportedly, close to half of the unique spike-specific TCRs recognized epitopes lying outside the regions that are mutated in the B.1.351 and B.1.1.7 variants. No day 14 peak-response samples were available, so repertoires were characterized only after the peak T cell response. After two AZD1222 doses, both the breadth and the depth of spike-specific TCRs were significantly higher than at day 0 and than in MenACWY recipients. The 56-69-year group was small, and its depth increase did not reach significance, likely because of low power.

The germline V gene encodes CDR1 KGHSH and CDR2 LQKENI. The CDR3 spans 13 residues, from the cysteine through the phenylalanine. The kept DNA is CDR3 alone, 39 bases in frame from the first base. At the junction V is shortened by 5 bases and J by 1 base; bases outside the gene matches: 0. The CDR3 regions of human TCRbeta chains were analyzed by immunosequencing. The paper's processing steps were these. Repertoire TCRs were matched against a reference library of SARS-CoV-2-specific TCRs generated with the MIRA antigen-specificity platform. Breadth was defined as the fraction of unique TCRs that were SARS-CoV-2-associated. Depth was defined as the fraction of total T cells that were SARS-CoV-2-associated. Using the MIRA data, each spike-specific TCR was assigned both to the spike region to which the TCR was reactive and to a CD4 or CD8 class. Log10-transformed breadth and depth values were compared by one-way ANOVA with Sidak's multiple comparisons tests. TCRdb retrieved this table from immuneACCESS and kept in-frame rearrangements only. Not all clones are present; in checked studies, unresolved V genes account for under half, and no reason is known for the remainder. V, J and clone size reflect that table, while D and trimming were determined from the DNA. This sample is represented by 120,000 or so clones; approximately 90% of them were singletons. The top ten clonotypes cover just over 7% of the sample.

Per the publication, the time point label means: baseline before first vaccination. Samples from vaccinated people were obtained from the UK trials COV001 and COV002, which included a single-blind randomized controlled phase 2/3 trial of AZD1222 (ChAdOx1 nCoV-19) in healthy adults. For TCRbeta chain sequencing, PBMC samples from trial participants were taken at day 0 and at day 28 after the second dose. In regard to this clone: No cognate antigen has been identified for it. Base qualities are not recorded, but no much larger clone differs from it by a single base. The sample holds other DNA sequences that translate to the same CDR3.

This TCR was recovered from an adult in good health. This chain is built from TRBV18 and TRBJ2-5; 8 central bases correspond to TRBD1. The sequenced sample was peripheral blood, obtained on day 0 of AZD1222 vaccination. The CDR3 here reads CASSGQGQETQYF. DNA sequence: TGTGCCAGCTCAGGACAGGGCCAAGAGACCCAGTACTTC.